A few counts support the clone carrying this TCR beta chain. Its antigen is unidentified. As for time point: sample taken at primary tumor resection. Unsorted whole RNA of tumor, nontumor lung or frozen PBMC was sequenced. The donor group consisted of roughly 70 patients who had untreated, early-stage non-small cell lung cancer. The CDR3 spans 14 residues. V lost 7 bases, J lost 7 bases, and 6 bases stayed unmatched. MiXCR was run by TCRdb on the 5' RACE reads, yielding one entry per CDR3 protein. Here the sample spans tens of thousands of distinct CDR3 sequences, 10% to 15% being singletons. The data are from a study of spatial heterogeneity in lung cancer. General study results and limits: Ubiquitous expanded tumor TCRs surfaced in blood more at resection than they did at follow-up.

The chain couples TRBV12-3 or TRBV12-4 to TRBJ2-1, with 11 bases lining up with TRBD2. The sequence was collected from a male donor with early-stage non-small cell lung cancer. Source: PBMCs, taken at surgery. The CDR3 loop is CASTPGTSGNEQFF. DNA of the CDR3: TGTGCCAGCACTCCCGGGACTAGCGGAAATGAGCAGTTCTTC.